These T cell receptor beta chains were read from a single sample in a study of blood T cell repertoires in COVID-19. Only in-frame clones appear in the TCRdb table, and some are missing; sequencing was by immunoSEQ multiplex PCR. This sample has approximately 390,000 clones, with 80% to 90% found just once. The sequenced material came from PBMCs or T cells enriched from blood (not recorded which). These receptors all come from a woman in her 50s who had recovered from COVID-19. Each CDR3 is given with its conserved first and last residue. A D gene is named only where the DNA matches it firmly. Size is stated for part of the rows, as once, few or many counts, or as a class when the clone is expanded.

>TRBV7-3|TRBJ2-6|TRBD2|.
CASAVAGGRRANVLTF
TGTGCCAGCGCGGTAGCGGGGGGTCGAAGGGCCAACGTCCTGACTTTC
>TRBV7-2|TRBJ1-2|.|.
CASSPYRVGKVDYGYTF
TGTGCCAGCAGCCCATACAGGGTAGGGAAAGTCGACTATGGCTACACCTTC
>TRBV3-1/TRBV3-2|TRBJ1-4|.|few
CASSQDSGFKEKLFF
TGTGCCAGCAGCCAAGACTCAGGTTTTAAAGAAAAACTGTTTTTT
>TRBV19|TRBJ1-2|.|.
CASSIIPDSYGYTF
TGTGCCAGTAGTATCATCCCGGACAGCTATGGCTACACCTTC
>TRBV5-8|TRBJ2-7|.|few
CASRAGVGQLYEQYF
TGTGCCAGCAGGGCGGGAGTGGGACAACTGTACGAGCAGTACTTC
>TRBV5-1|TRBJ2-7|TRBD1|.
CASSFDRGGYEQYF
TGCGCCAGCAGCTTTGACAGGGGCGGGTACGAGCAGTACTTC
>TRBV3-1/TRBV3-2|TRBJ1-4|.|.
CASSQGPYNEKLFF
TGTGCCAGCAGCCAAGGTCCGTATAATGAAAAACTGTTTTTT
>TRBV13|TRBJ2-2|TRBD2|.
CASSSQLAGGRYTGELFF
TGTGCCAGCAGCTCCCAACTAGCGGGGGGGAGGTACACCGGGGAGCTGTTTTTT
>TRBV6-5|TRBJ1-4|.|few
CASSRGGGGNEKLFF
TGTGCCAGCAGCCGCGGGGGGGGCGGTAATGAAAAACTGTTTTTT
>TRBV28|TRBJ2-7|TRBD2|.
CASSPRTSRYEQYF
TGTGCCAGCAGTCCCCGGACTAGCCGATACGAGCAGTACTTC
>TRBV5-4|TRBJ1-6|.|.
CASSLVAGGRASSSPLHF
TGTGCCAGCAGCTTGGTGGCCGGGGGTAGGGCGTCCAGTTCACCCCTCCACTTT
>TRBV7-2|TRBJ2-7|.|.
CASNRDISSYEQYF
TGTGCCAGTAACCGGGACATCAGCTCCTACGAGCAGTACTTC
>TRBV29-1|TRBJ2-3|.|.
CSVLGHQTSTDTQYF
TGCAGCGTGTTGGGACATCAAACTAGCACAGATACGCAGTATTTT
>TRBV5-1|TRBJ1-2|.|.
CASSGGISNYGYTF
TGCGCCAGCTCTGGGGGGATTTCTAACTATGGCTACACCTTC
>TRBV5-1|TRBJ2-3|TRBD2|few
CASSLEVLAASTDTQYF
TGCGCCAGCAGCTTGGAGGTCCTAGCGGCTAGCACAGATACGCAGTATTTT
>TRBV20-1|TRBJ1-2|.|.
CSASLGGSGGYTF
TGCAGTGCTAGTCTCGGAGGCTCTGGGGGCTACACCTTC
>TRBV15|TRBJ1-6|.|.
CATSRVDSDNSPLHF
TGTGCCACCAGCAGAGTTGACAGTGATAATTCACCCCTCCACTTT
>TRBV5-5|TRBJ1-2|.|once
CASSRSGTPLYGYTF
TGTGCCAGCAGCCGGTCCGGGACACCGTTGTATGGCTACACCTTC
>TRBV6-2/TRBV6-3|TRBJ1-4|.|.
CASSFQVPTNEKLFF
TGTGCCAGCAGCTTCCAGGTTCCAACTAATGAAAAACTGTTTTTT
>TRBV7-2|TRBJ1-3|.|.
CASIWGPKNSGNTIYF
TGTGCCAGCATCTGGGGCCCCAAAAACTCTGGAAACACCATATATTTT
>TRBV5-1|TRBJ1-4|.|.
CASSLRGGAREKLFF
TGCGCCAGCAGCTTGAGGGGGGGTGCTCGGGAAAAACTGTTTTTT
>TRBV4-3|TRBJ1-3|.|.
CASSQVITGTRNTIYF
TGCGCCAGCAGCCAAGTAATTACCGGGACAAGAAACACCATATATTTT